The clone carrying this T cell receptor beta chain was picked up a small number of times. Its antigen remains unknown. Researchers reported that TCR beta cDNA libraries carried unique molecular identifiers. Input of roughly 0.95 to 11 million T cells yielded around 460,000 cDNA molecules. TCRdb redid the calling of the PCR reads with MiXCR, one entry per CDR3 protein. The sample gives under 200,000 distinct CDR3 sequences, 25% to 35% of which show up once; 3.4% is in the top ten. The record originates from a study of post-analysis software for immune sequencing data. Study conclusions and caveats: In multiple sclerosis, normalized Chao1 diversity was significantly below that of controls. Roughly five TRBV segments were significantly more frequent in patients than in controls. TRBV5-6, TRBV5-1 and TRBV20-1 were among these segments.

This CDR3 region has 15 residues. CDR1 is MGHRA, CDR2 YSYEKL, per germline. Trimming stripped 3 bases from V and 1 base from J, with 9 bases between. The sequence came from a girl aged 2 to 17 with multiple sclerosis. The specimen sequenced was blood. This rearrangement joins TRBV4-1 to TRBJ1-4; no reliable D call. The CDR3 region has the DNA TGCGCCAGCAGCCAGTTAGAGAGAACTAATGAAAAACTGTTTTTT. Translation: CASSQLERTNEKLFF.